This is a list of T cell receptor beta chains from one sample in a study of cytomegalovirus exposure and HLA in healthy donors. The data were produced by immunoSEQ multiplex PCR, yet TCRdb's version contains in-frame clones alone and is incomplete. The sample records approximately 100,000 clones, about 77% being singletons. Specimen: PBMCs. The receptors originated from a woman aged 35 to 49 in good health and CMV-seronegative. Both conserved end residues are part of each CDR3. The D gene is left open where the match is weak. Size values are once, few and many counts, or a class for expanded clones, and some rows have none.

j_call d_call clone_size v_call cdr3_length cdr3_aa cdr3_nt
TRBJ1-1 TRBD1 NA TRBV25-1 14 CASSDWTGGTEAFF TGTGCCAGCAGTGACTGGACAGGGGGAACTGAAGCTTTCTTT
TRBJ2-3 NA once TRBV4-3 13 CASSPRLADTQYF TGCGCCAGCAGCCCCCGACTTGCAGATACGCAGTATTTT
TRBJ2-5 TRBD2 NA TRBV4-2 16 CASSLGERGGRETQYF TGTGCCAGCAGCCTAGGGGAGCGGGGGGGCCGAGAGACCCAGTACTTC
TRBJ2-3 TRBD2 NA TRBV5-1 15 CASSLAASGEDTQYF TGCGCCAGCAGCTTGGCGGCTAGCGGGGAGGATACGCAGTATTTT
TRBJ1-1 NA NA TRBV7-9 15 CATHMIGRVNTEAFF TGTGCCACCCATATGATAGGCAGGGTGAACACTGAAGCTTTCTTT
TRBJ2-5 NA NA TRBV29-1 13 CSAPIASRETQYF TGCAGCGCCCCGATAGCATCTCGAGAGACCCAGTACTTC
TRBJ1-1 NA NA TRBV10-3 15 CAISPQEGASMETFF TGTGCCATCAGCCCCCAAGAAGGGGCCTCCATGGAAACTTTCTTT
TRBJ1-3 NA NA TRBV4-3 15 CASSPDLLSGNTIYF TGCGCCAGCAGCCCAGACCTCCTCTCTGGAAACACCATATATTTT
TRBJ1-5 NA NA TRBV27 13 CASSLRGNQPQHF TGTGCCAGCAGTTTAAGGGGAAATCAGCCCCAGCATTTT
TRBJ1-1 NA NA TRBV7-2 13 CASMSRTGTEAFF TGTGCCAGCATGTCGAGAACAGGGACTGAAGCTTTCTTT
TRBJ1-4 NA NA TRBV7-2 12 CASSLVGEKLFF TGTGCCAGCAGCTTGGTCGGGGAAAAACTGTTTTTT
TRBJ2-1 NA NA TRBV15 12 CATSRARSEQFF TGTGCCACCAGCAGAGCGAGGAGTGAGCAGTTCTTC
TRBJ1-2 TRBD1 NA TRBV2 15 CASSERGQGAYGYTF TGTGCCAGCAGTGAAAGGGGACAGGGGGCCTATGGCTACACCTTC
TRBJ1-2 TRBD1 NA TRBV7-2 16 CASSAGSTGGVYGYTF TGTGCCAGCAGCGCCGGAAGTACAGGGGGCGTCTATGGCTACACCTTC
TRBJ1-1 NA NA TRBV6-1 13 CASRKELNTEAFF TGTGCCAGTCGTAAGGAGCTGAACACTGAAGCTTTCTTT
TRBJ1-2 TRBD1 NA TRBV7-9 18 CASSTGQYSSKGLYGYTF TGTGCCAGCAGCACGGGACAGTATAGCTCAAAGGGGCTATATGGCTACACCTTC
TRBJ1-4 NA few TRBV6-5 15 CASSYAGLWGEKLFF TGTGCCAGCAGTTATGCGGGTTTATGGGGTGAAAAACTGTTTTTT
TRBJ2-7 TRBD1 NA TRBV7-2 15 CASSWDRASSYEQYF TGTGCCAGCAGTTGGGACAGGGCCTCGTCCTACGAGCAGTACTTC
TRBJ1-4 NA NA TRBV7-9 16 CASSLGQSGTNEKLFF TGTGCCAGCAGCTTAGGACAGTCGGGAACTAATGAAAAACTGTTTTTT
TRBJ2-6 TRBD1 once TRBV6-5 15 CASRLGGGGANVLTF TGTGCCAGCAGATTAGGGGGCGGTGGTGCCAACGTCCTGACTTTC
TRBJ1-4 NA NA TRBV5-1 14 CASSYQGGNEKLFF TGCGCCAGCAGCTACCAGGGAGGTAATGAAAAACTGTTTTTT
TRBJ2-3 NA NA TRBV5-8 17 CASSFGWGGLSTDTQYF TGTGCCAGCAGCTTCGGATGGGGGGGGCTTAGCACAGATACGCAGTATTTT
TRBJ2-1 TRBD2 NA TRBV25-1 16 CASSSFAGGDYNEQFF TGTGCCAGCAGTAGTTTTGCGGGGGGTGATTACAATGAGCAGTTCTTC
TRBJ2-1 NA NA TRBV11-2 14 CASSLTGTKNEQFF TGTGCCAGCAGCTTAACAGGAACGAAAAATGAGCAGTTCTTC
TRBJ2-1 NA NA TRBV11-2 14 CASSLEPGYNEQFF TGTGCCAGCAGCTTAGAACCGGGTTACAATGAGCAGTTCTTC
TRBJ2-5 NA NA TRBV5-4 12 CASSLEGETQYF TGTGCCAGCAGCTTGGAGGGGGAGACCCAGTACTTC
TRBJ2-1 TRBD2 NA TRBV2 12 CASSEGQRGTFF TGTGCCAGCAGTGAAGGTCAGCGGGGTACGTTCTTC
TRBJ1-5 TRBD1 few TRBV11-2 14 CASSLGTGGQPQHF TGTGCCAGCAGCTTAGGGACAGGGGGTCAGCCCCAGCATTTT
TRBJ2-2 TRBD1 NA TRBV2 15 CASTQGQGVPGELFF TGTGCCAGCACCCAAGGACAGGGGGTGCCCGGGGAGCTGTTTTTT
TRBJ1-2 NA NA TRBV4-1 15 CASSQDPQVEYGYTF TGCGCCAGCAGCCAAGATCCCCAGGTCGAATATGGCTACACCTTC
TRBJ2-2 TRBD2 NA TRBV4-1 17 CASSPLGRGGNTGELFF TGCGCCAGCAGCCCCTTGGGCCGCGGGGGGAATACCGGGGAGCTGTTTTTT
TRBJ1-2 TRBD1 NA TRBV9 15 CASSTRQGQSYGYTF TGTGCCAGCAGCACCCGACAGGGGCAATCATATGGCTACACCTTC
TRBJ2-7 TRBD1 NA TRBV7-8 13 CASSTGDRGTQYF TGTGCCAGCAGCACGGGGGACAGGGGAACGCAGTACTTC
TRBJ1-2 NA NA TRBV5-4 16 CASSSPGGASSFGYTF TGTGCCAGCAGCTCACCTGGTGGGGCTTCTTCCTTCGGCTACACCTTC
TRBJ1-1 NA NA TRBV18 14 CASSPPAGSTEAFF TGTGCCAGCTCACCACCGGCAGGGTCCACTGAAGCTTTCTTT
TRBJ1-4 NA NA TRBV7-5 14 CARSQDTCTEKLFF TGTGCCAGAAGCCAAGACACGTGTACAGAAAAACTGTTTTTT
TRBJ1-5 NA NA TRBV19 14 CASYGHREGQPQHF TGTGCCAGTTATGGTCACAGGGAAGGTCAGCCCCAGCATTTT
TRBJ2-2 TRBD1 NA TRBV4-3 17 CASSQGQTGPSTGELFF TGCGCCAGCAGCCAAGGGCAGACAGGGCCCAGCACCGGGGAGCTGTTTTTT
TRBJ1-2 TRBD1 NA TRBV5-1 13 CASSLGQGEGYTF TGCGCCAGCAGCTTGGGACAGGGCGAAGGCTACACCTTC
TRBJ1-5 NA NA TRBV6-1 15 CASSGTGFLGQPQHF TGTGCCAGCAGTGGAACAGGGTTTCTCGGGCAGCCCCAGCATTTT
TRBJ2-5 TRBD2 NA TRBV4-3 14 CASSQGGSRETQYF TGCGCCAGCAGCCAAGGCGGGAGTCGAGAGACCCAGTACTTC
TRBJ1-1 NA NA TRBV6-1 14 CASSDGQITTEAFF TGTGCCAGCAGTGATGGACAGATCACCACTGAAGCTTTCTTT
TRBJ1-2 NA NA TRBV11-2 16 CASSLPLHGANYGYTF TGTGCCAGCAGCTTACCACTCCACGGAGCTAACTATGGCTACACCTTC
TRBJ2-3 TRBD2 NA TRBV25-1 18 CASSTERVAGGQKDTQYF TGTGCCAGCAGTACCGAGAGAGTAGCGGGGGGTCAGAAAGATACGCAGTATTTT
TRBJ2-7 NA NA TRBV2 12 CASSDRAYEQYF TGTGCCAGCAGTGACAGGGCCTACGAGCAGTACTTC
TRBJ1-3 NA NA TRBV21-1 17 CASRAGDSLFSGNTIYF TGTGCCAGCAGGGCCGGGGACAGCCTTTTCTCTGGAAACACCATATATTTT
TRBJ2-7 NA few TRBV10-2 15 CASSEGILRGYEQYF TGCGCCAGCAGTGAGGGTATACTCCGGGGCTACGAGCAGTACTTC
TRBJ1-1 NA NA TRBV13 13 CASSREADTEAFF TGTGCCAGCAGCCGAGAGGCGGACACTGAAGCTTTCTTT
TRBJ1-5 NA NA TRBV19 16 CASRDSGVRSNQPQHF TGTGCCAGTAGGGACTCGGGGGTGCGTAGCAATCAGCCCCAGCATTTT
TRBJ2-6 NA once TRBV11-1 15 CASSPRVSGANVLTF TGTGCCAGCAGCCCGAGGGTGTCTGGGGCCAACGTCCTGACTTTC
TRBJ1-1 NA NA TRBV7-9 13 CASSKTVNTEAFF TGTGCCAGCAGCAAAACAGTGAACACTGAAGCTTTCTTT
TRBJ1-2 NA once TRBV10-3 13 CAISDQGHYGYTF TGTGCCATCAGTGACCAGGGGCACTATGGCTACACCTTC
TRBJ1-2 TRBD1 NA TRBV4-1 16 CASSQEPPQGYYGYTF TGCGCCAGCAGCCAAGAACCCCCACAGGGGTACTATGGCTACACCTTC